This T cell receptor beta chain was captured by sequencing in a study of T cell repertoires in cytomegalovirus infection (dated by TCRdb to about 2019). The study in broad terms: The peptide stimulations were aimed at well-studied HLA-B-restricted epitopes as well as recently identified HLA-C-restricted CMV epitopes, whose presentation resists viral immunomodulation. Donor HLA type was relevant to the analysis, as public TCR beta signatures indicated carriage of CMV infection together with the matching HLA type. Paper-wide results and their limitations: The ex vivo response was dominated by HLA-C-restricted CMV-specific TCR beta clonotypes, which also provided the single most frequent clonotype in two of eight donors. In both this cohort and an independent roughly 350-donor cohort, the cumulative frequency of public TCR beta family members distinguished carriers of CMV infection plus the relevant HLA type.

For sequencing, an Illumina HiSeq 1500 was employed. The public reads were reanalyzed by TCRdb: fastp trimming at Q25, MiXCR alignment, in-frame beta chains only. Each CDR3 protein appears once, grouped with its most common genes and DNA. For this sample the table gives 400,000 to 600,000 distinct CDR3 sequences, of which about two fifths were detected only once. The ten largest clones capture about 45% of the sample. Per the publication, the treatment or condition label means: in vitro stimulation with specific CMV peptide epitopes to enrich CMV-specific T cells. The table lists this clonotype with a count of one. Its antigen is still unknown. Per-nucleotide qualities are absent, and no much larger clonotype sits a single base away. Support from one read is weak. From the germline V gene, CDR1 is MNHEY and CDR2 is SVGEGT. Here V drops 2 bases and J drops 14 bases, and the junction holds 6 bases not matched to any gene. The cysteine opens and the phenylalanine closes a CDR3 of 13 amino acids. The sequence is cut down to CDR3 DNA, 39 bases in frame from base 1.

The V and J genes are TRBV6-2 or TRBV6-3 and TRBJ2-1; 10 central nucleotides agree with TRBD2. This sample comprised cultured PBMCs, obtained from culture after CMV antigen stimulation. The receptor was derived from a human donor in good health (CMV status not recorded). Some clones in this sample may be carry-over from other donors' samples. The DNA reads as follows: TGTGCCAGCAGTTACCTTGAGGGGACTAGCGAGTTCTTC. Its coded protein is CASSYLEGTSEFF.